This T cell receptor (beta chain) was found in a study of blood T cell repertoires in COVID-19. About the research overall: Italy, Spain and the United States were the sources of the convalescent and acute COVID-19 samples.

Clones were sequenced by immunoSEQ multiplex PCR, and TCRdb holds only the in-frame ones, with some missing. The table includes over 150,000 clones, more than 80% detected once. V was trimmed by 5 bases and J by 5 bases, leaving 12 bases between them. The CDR3 loop spans 13 amino acids. The germline gives CDR1 LGHNT, CDR2 FRNRAP. It was during active infection that Seattle patients were enrolled and then longitudinally followed. This TCR was recovered from a woman at least 80 years old with COVID-19, enrolled during active disease. This sequence joins TRBV12-5 and TRBJ2-5; TRBD1 is a possible D gene (6 bases). Specimen: peripheral blood. CDR3 loop: CASGQLGAETQYF. CDR3 coding DNA: TGTGCTAGTGGTCAGTTGGGGGCTGAGACCCAGTACTTC.